This TCR beta chain was sequenced in a study of T-cell memory formation after mild COVID-19. For the study at large: TCR clusters showed largely donor specificity.

Findings of the study overall: The finding that pre-infection memory included some responding clones suggested that cross-reactive memory joined. Clones shrinking between day 15 and 85 showed a balanced CD4/CD8 split, and those that grew later tilted toward CD4+.

TCRdb itself ran the 5' RACE reads through MiXCR, one entry per CDR3 protein. This table has around 530,000 distinct CDR3 sequences, roughly 20% appearing once. The V and J ends lost 5 bases and 8 bases, in that order; junction bases with no gene match: 9. The germline V gene encodes CDR1 LNHDA and CDR2 SQIVND (reference sequence). This CDR3 is 14 amino acids long. About this clonotype itself: Its antigen is unidentified.

The sample taken for sequencing was PBMCs or a T cell subset sorted from them (not recorded which). This TCR came from an adult woman who had mild COVID-19 (a few samples of this study predate the infection). Cell type and time point are not known. The chain has TRBV19 and TRBJ2-1; TRBD1 agrees at 7 bases. CDR3 loop: CASSSRGMVDEQFF. The CDR3 nucleotides are TGTGCCAGTAGTTCCAGGGGGATGGTAGATGAGCAGTTCTTC.